These T cell receptor beta chains were read from a single sample in a study of PD-L1 blockade in urothelial cancer. Clones were read by immunoSEQ multiplex PCR, and TCRdb kept only the in-frame ones, dropping some. Among 70,000 or so clones, approximately 87% were seen once, and the ten largest hold around 4.8%. The material was PBMCs, obtained around atezolizumab (anti-PD-L1) treatment. The receptors shown here come from a man between 65 and 79 years old with urothelial cancer. Each CDR3 is given with its conserved first and last residue. Each record gives: D gene, V gene, J gene, clone size, CDR3 protein, CDR3 DNA. A D gene is named only where the DNA matches it firmly. Where a row states a size, it is once, few, many or the class of an expanded clone; other rows omit it.

D: NA
V: TRBV19
J: TRBJ2-1
size: NA
CDR3: CAIRSGPYNEQFF
DNA: TGTGCCATACGTAGCGGACCCTACAATGAGCAGTTCTTC

D: TRBD1
V: TRBV4-2
J: TRBJ2-1
size: NA
CDR3: CASSPGQGGGEQFF
DNA: TGTGCCAGCAGCCCCGGACAGGGTGGCGGTGAGCAGTTCTTC

D: NA
V: TRBV10-1
J: TRBJ2-5
size: NA
CDR3: CARVRPTQYF
DNA: TGCGCCAGAGTGCGTCCGACCCAGTACTTC

D: TRBD1
V: TRBV5-1
J: TRBJ1-4
size: NA
CDR3: CASSLETGANEKLFF
DNA: TGCGCCAGCAGCTTGGAGACAGGGGCTAATGAAAAACTGTTTTTT

D: TRBD2
V: TRBV28
J: TRBJ2-7
size: NA
CDR3: CASRGAGGTYEQYF
DNA: TGTGCCAGCAGGGGAGCGGGAGGGACCTACGAGCAGTACTTC

D: NA
V: TRBV9
J: TRBJ2-2
size: few
CDR3: CASTEEGWTGELFF
DNA: TGTGCCAGCACCGAGGAGGGTTGGACCGGGGAGCTGTTTTTT

D: TRBD2
V: TRBV7-9
J: TRBJ2-5
size: NA
CDR3: CASSLGRATSDQETQYF
DNA: TGTGCCAGCAGCTTAGGGCGGGCTACTAGCGACCAAGAGACCCAGTACTTC

D: TRBD1
V: TRBV27
J: TRBJ2-1
size: NA
CDR3: CASRQLRDRGVDEQFF
DNA: TGTGCCAGCCGACAACTTCGGGACAGGGGTGTCGATGAGCAGTTCTTC

D: TRBD1
V: TRBV6-5
J: TRBJ1-2
size: NA
CDR3: CASSRDRNYGYTF
DNA: TGTGCCAGCAGTCGGGACAGAAACTATGGCTACACCTTC

D: TRBD2
V: TRBV19
J: TRBJ2-7
size: NA
CDR3: CATRHPGGSSYEQYF
DNA: TGTGCCACCCGCCATCCGGGGGGTAGCTCCTACGAGCAGTACTTC

D: NA
V: TRBV10-1
J: TRBJ2-3
size: once
CDR3: CASSSSTDTQYF
DNA: TGCGCCAGCAGTTCTAGCACAGATACGCAGTATTTT

D: TRBD2
V: TRBV9
J: TRBJ2-3
size: NA
CDR3: CASSVASGRTTDTQYF
DNA: TGTGCCAGCAGCGTGGCTAGCGGGAGGACAACAGATACGCAGTATTTT

D: TRBD2
V: TRBV6-1
J: TRBJ2-3
size: NA
CDR3: CASKREDGSDTQYF
DNA: TGTGCCAGCAAACGGGAGGATGGGTCGGATACGCAGTATTTT

D: NA
V: TRBV2
J: TRBJ2-7
size: once
CDR3: CASSIRGGKVEQYF
DNA: TGTGCCAGCAGTATACGGGGTGGTAAGGTCGAGCAGTACTTC

D: NA
V: TRBV27
J: TRBJ2-2
size: NA
CDR3: CASSLGGLGELFF
DNA: TGTGCCAGCAGTCTGGGGGGACTCGGGGAGCTGTTTTTT

D: TRBD1
V: TRBV7-3
J: TRBJ1-4
size: NA
CDR3: CASSATGTGGEKLFF
DNA: TGTGCCAGCAGCGCTACCGGGACAGGAGGTGAAAAACTGTTTTTT

D: NA
V: TRBV19
J: TRBJ1-1
size: NA
CDR3: CASSIGTGNEAFF
DNA: TGTGCCAGTAGTATAGGGACCGGGAATGAAGCTTTCTTT

D: TRBD2
V: TRBV11-2
J: TRBJ2-7
size: NA
CDR3: CASSPRGLAGGTEQYF
DNA: TGTGCCAGCAGCCCCAGGGGACTAGCGGGAGGAACGGAGCAGTACTTC

D: TRBD1
V: TRBV28
J: TRBJ2-7
size: NA
CDR3: CASGPGGSDEQYF
DNA: TGTGCCAGCGGTCCAGGGGGCAGCGACGAGCAGTACTTC

D: TRBD1
V: TRBV5-5
J: TRBJ1-5
size: NA
CDR3: CASSLFAGGLDQPQHF
DNA: TGTGCCAGCAGCTTGTTCGCAGGGGGCTTGGATCAGCCCCAGCATTTT

D: TRBD1
V: TRBV10-3
J: TRBJ2-5
size: NA
CDR3: CAISEGRGLVDQETQYF
DNA: TGTGCCATCAGTGAAGGCAGGGGGCTGGTTGACCAAGAGACCCAGTACTTC

D: NA
V: TRBV28
J: TRBJ1-2
size: few
CDR3: CASSFFDRTYGYTF
DNA: TGTGCCAGCAGTTTCTTCGACAGGACCTATGGCTACACCTTC

D: NA
V: TRBV5-1
J: TRBJ2-2
size: NA
CDR3: CASSLRQSNTGELFF
DNA: TGCGCCAGCAGCTTGAGACAGTCGAACACCGGGGAGCTGTTTTTT

D: TRBD1
V: TRBV27
J: TRBJ1-1
size: NA
CDR3: CASSLRDRETEAFF
DNA: TGTGCCAGCAGCCTCCGGGACAGGGAGACTGAAGCTTTCTTT

D: TRBD2
V: TRBV5-4
J: TRBJ2-7
size: NA
CDR3: CASSLSGGGYEQYF
DNA: TGTGCCAGCAGCTTGTCTGGGGGGGGCTACGAGCAGTACTTC

D: TRBD1
V: TRBV6-6
J: TRBJ2-7
size: NA
CDR3: CASSHGPGQGSYEQYF
DNA: TGTGCCAGCAGTCATGGGCCGGGACAGGGAAGCTACGAGCAGTACTTC

D: TRBD1
V: TRBV6-6
J: TRBJ1-2
size: NA
CDR3: CASRSGDRGAHYGYTF
DNA: TGTGCCAGCAGAAGTGGAGACAGGGGGGCGCACTATGGCTACACCTTC

D: NA
V: TRBV11-2
J: TRBJ1-4
size: NA
CDR3: CASSRGGANEKLFF
DNA: TGTGCCAGCAGCCGGGGTGGGGCTAATGAAAAACTGTTTTTT

D: NA
V: TRBV9
J: TRBJ2-5
size: NA
CDR3: CASSVNGGETQYF
DNA: TGTGCCAGCAGCGTTAACGGGGGAGAGACCCAGTACTTC

D: NA
V: TRBV23-1
J: TRBJ1-1
size: NA
CDR3: CASSQSSVPEAFF
DNA: TGCGCCAGCAGTCAATCTTCAGTCCCTGAAGCTTTCTTT

D: NA
V: TRBV19
J: TRBJ2-7
size: NA
CDR3: CASSYSGTYEQYF
DNA: TGTGCCAGTAGTTATAGCGGAACCTACGAGCAGTACTTC

D: NA
V: TRBV6-5
J: TRBJ1-4
size: NA
CDR3: CASSSTGSSEKLFF
DNA: TGTGCCAGCAGTTCTACAGGGAGTAGTGAAAAACTGTTTTTT

D: NA
V: TRBV4-1
J: TRBJ2-7
size: NA
CDR3: CASSQEGVGRHQYF
DNA: TGCGCCAGCAGCCAAGAGGGAGTAGGGAGGCACCAGTACTTC

D: NA
V: TRBV28
J: TRBJ2-4
size: NA
CDR3: CASSLFMSDIQYF
DNA: TGTGCCAGCAGTTTATTTATGTCGGACATTCAGTACTTC

D: NA
V: TRBV28
J: TRBJ1-2
size: NA
CDR3: CASSLSGISFYGYTF
DNA: TGTGCCAGCAGTTTAAGTGGCATCTCGTTTTATGGCTACACCTTC

D: NA
V: TRBV21-1
J: TRBJ1-4
size: NA
CDR3: CASSKVNGQGNEKLFF
DNA: TGTGCCAGCAGCAAAGTAAATGGACAGGGGAATGAAAAACTGTTTTTT

D: TRBD2
V: TRBV6-5
J: TRBJ2-1
size: NA
CDR3: CASSYSGTSGSREQFF
DNA: TGTGCCAGCAGTTACTCTGGGACTAGCGGGAGTAGGGAGCAGTTCTTC